The clone carrying this TCR beta chain was counted once. The record originates from a study of control samples from healthy donors and cancer patients. V shed 2 bases, J shed 5 bases, and the junction held 12 bases outside the gene matches. The CDR3 has 17 amino acids. CDR1 MDHEN and CDR2 SYDVKM come from the germline V gene. Produced via immunoSEQ multiplex PCR; TCRdb's table is partial and in-frame only. The sample has 110,000 to 150,000 clones; roughly 94% are singletons. The rearrangement links TRBV28 to TRBJ1-3; 7 positions match TRBD1. The sequencing input was PBMCs. The receptor's source is a man aged 60-69 years with colorectal cancer. The CDR3, as DNA: TGTGCCAGCAGTTTACCCCTCCAGGGGGTGAAGAGAAACACCATATATTTT. Its protein is CASSLPLQGVKRNTIYF.